This T cell receptor beta chain emerged from a study of blood T cell repertoires in COVID-19. Study details: The study drew acute and convalescent COVID-19 samples from the United States, Italy and Spain. PBMCs, B-cell-depleted T cells, or T cells provided the cDNA or gDNA that made up the material.

Authors' methods: For nucleated cells, counts were estimated from reference gene primer amplification. TCRdb's copy holds only in-frame clones and misses some; the assay was immunoSEQ multiplex PCR. V and J calls and clone size are those listed in that table; D and trimming were worked out from the DNA. The table has about 98,000 clones, roughly 80% seen once. Germline V gene data show CDR1 as MNHEY and CDR2 as SVGEGT. V shed 2 bases and J shed 2 bases, with 8 bases lying between them. The CDR3 covers 14 residues. The sequencing input was peripheral blood. V is TRBV6-2 or TRBV6-3 and J is TRBJ2-3, with D perhaps TRBD2 (6 bases). The TCR was taken from a woman aged 80 or over with acute or convalescent COVID-19. The CDR3 here is CASSYGGITDTQYF. Written as DNA, the CDR3 is TGTGCCAGCAGTTACGGGGGGATCACAGATACGCAGTATTTT.